This T cell receptor (beta chain) came from a study of tumor-infiltrating lymphocytes in primary liver carcinoma. The table lists this clonotype with a count of one. cDNA specific to TCR beta was made from approximately 500 ng of total RNA, with a constant-region primer employed for priming. Three rounds of nested multiplex PCR with slightly modified ARM-PCR produced TCR beta libraries. PCR rounds one and two used TRBV1-TRBV30 forward primers with a C-beta reverse primer for 10 cycles each. TCRdb reprocessed the multiplex PCR reads via MiXCR and lists one record per CDR3 protein. The sample has 330,000 or so distinct CDR3 sequences, about 61% seen once. The authors took blood RNA from unsorted whole blood and also extracted germline DNA. Collected before surgery were roughly 4 milliliters of peripheral blood. V gave up 0 bases and J gave up 6 bases, with 16 bases separating them. There are 15 residues in the CDR3. CDR1 and CDR2 from the germline V gene are SGHRS and YFSETQ.

This sequence joins TRBV5-1 and TRBJ2-7, with a possible D match to TRBD2 (6 bases). The receptor was derived from a man in his forties or fifties with primary liver carcinoma and hepatitis B virus infection. Sequenced material: peripheral blood. The CDR3 protein is CASSLDLTGALEQYF. CDR3 bases: TGCGCCAGCAGCTTGGATCTAACGGGAGCGCTCGAGCAGTACTTC.